The clone carrying this T cell receptor beta chain appeared a single time. Its antigen is not known. V lost 5 bases, J lost 3 bases, and 7 bases stayed unmatched. The CDR3 has 15 residues. Germline V gene lookup returns CDR1 MDHEN and CDR2 SYDVKM. This specimen comes from a study of T cell responses to AZD1222 COVID-19 vaccine. The method was immunoSEQ multiplex PCR; TCRdb's version includes in-frame clones alone and lacks a portion of them. The sample lists 120,000 to 150,000 clones, roughly 91% occurring once. Notes on the study in general: White British ancestry dominated among donors, who included more females, and clonal diversity was possibly underestimated. There were vaccine-associated CD4 TCRs across spike, dominant at 160-218 and 743-854. Without day 14 samples, only post-peak T cell repertoires were studied. The breadth and depth of Spike-specific TCRs increased once two AZD1222 doses had been given.

This TCR came from an adult who received the AZD1222 COVID-19 vaccine. The material was peripheral blood, obtained 28 days after the second AZD1222 dose. The chain couples TRBV28 to TRBJ2-5; 9 bases fit TRBD1. The CDR3 is CASSGGGTGKETQYF. The DNA for the CDR3 is TGTGCCAGCAGTGGCGGTGGGACAGGGAAAGAGACCCAGTACTTC.